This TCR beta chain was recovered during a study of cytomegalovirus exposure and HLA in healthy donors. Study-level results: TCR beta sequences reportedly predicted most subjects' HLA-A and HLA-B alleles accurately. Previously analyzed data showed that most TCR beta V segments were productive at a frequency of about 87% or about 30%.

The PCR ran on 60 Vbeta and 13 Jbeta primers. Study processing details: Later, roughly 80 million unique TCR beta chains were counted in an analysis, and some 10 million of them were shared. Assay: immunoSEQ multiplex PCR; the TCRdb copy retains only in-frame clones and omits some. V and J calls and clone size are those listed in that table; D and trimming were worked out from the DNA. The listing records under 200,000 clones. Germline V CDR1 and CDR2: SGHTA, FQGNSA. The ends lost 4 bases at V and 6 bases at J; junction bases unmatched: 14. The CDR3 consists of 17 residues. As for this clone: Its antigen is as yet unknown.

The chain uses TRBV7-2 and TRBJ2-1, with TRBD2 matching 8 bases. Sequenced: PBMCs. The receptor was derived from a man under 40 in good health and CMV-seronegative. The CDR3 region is CASSYAFGLAGGNEQFF. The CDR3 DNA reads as TGTGCCAGCAGCTACGCCTTTGGACTAGCAGGAGGCAATGAGCAGTTCTTC.